These 4 T cell receptor beta chains share one sample of origin, sequenced in a study of PD-1 blockade in classical Hodgkin lymphoma. As to time point: cycle 4 day 1 (C4D1), after more than 5 weeks of nivolumab. Every one of the patients relapsed after autologous stem cell transplantation (brentuximab vedotin exposure was variable). With magnetic negative selection, CD4+ T cells were purified from PBMCs that had been thawed. Using immunoSEQ multiplex PCR, the repertoire was profiled, and TCRdb retains in-frame clones only, with some absent. The sample consists of 20,000 to 25,000 clones, roughly 80% of them appearing once. Material: CD4+ T cells from blood, obtained before the fourth cycle of nivolumab. The receptors derive from a human donor with classical Hodgkin lymphoma.

The chain is built from TRBV28 and TRBJ1-1; the D is unclear. The length of the CDR3 is 12 residues. With 6 bases removed from V and 4 bases from J, the gap between germline ends came to 9 bases. Looked up from germline, CDR1 is MDHEN and CDR2 is SYDVKM. The CDR3 DNA reads as TGTGCCAGCAGGGTTATAGGCACTGAAGCTTTCTTT. Translation gives CASRVIGTEAFF.

The chain links TRBV11-1 to TRBJ1-2; D unclear. The CDR3 covers 15 residues. V was shortened by 5 bases and J by 8 bases, with 21 bases between the two germline ends. CDR1 SGHAT and CDR2 FQDESV come from the germline V gene (reference sequence). Here the CDR3 reads CASSPNTLTTWGYTF. The CDR3 coding sequence is TGTGCCAGCAGCCCGAACACCCTTACTACGTGGGGCTACACCTTC.

The chain has TRBV5-6 and TRBJ1-5; D gene uncertain. Germline lookup yields CDR1 SGHDT and CDR2 YYEEEE. This CDR3 contains 12 residues. Trimming cost V 3 bases and J 2 bases, with 3 bases left between them. The DNA for the CDR3 is TGTGCCAGCAGCTGGGGCAATCAGCCCCAGCATTTT. Translating it yields CASSWGNQPQHF.

This chain uses TRBV19 with TRBJ2-2; D gene unclear. The ends were cut back, 3 bases at V and 5 bases at J, with 10 bases in the middle. CDR1 and CDR2 (germline): LNHDA, SQIVND (reference sequence). This CDR3 is 14 amino acids long. CDR3 nucleotides: TGTGCCAGTAGTATTTTGGAGTCAACCGGGGAGCTGTTTTTT. It codes for CASSILESTGELFF.